This TCR beta chain appears in the sequencing data of a study of T cell repertoires in cytomegalovirus infection. Study context: In the study, CMV epitopes included recently identified HLA-C-restricted and well-studied HLA-B-restricted ones. Indications of both CMV infection and matching HLA type were provided by public TCR beta signatures.

This clonotype occurred a few times. The target antigen is unknown. TCRdb called the reads again in MiXCR, with one record for every CDR3 protein. The sample consists of 250,000 to 400,000 distinct CDR3 sequences, 25% of them appearing once. CDR3 size: 10 residues. Trimming shortened V by 3 bases and J by 19 bases, and 10 bases separated the two germline ends. Germline values: CDR1 SEHNR, CDR2 FQNEAQ (reference sequence). The V gene is TRBV7-9, the J gene TRBJ1-6; D remains ambiguous. The TCR comes from a human donor in good health (CMV status not recorded). Some clones in this sample may be carry-over from other donors' samples. Sequencing was performed on cultured PBMCs, taken from culture after CMV antigen stimulation. The CDR3 loop is CASSFHERHF. Here the CDR3 DNA reads TGTGCCAGCAGCTTCCATGAACGACACTTT.